This TCR beta chain stems from a study of shared clonotypes between healthy human individuals. The CDR3 contains 16 residues. With V trimmed by 2 bases and J by 5 bases, 9 bases remained unmatched. In germline, CDR1 is MDHEN, CDR2 SYDVKM. Clones were sequenced by immunoSEQ multiplex PCR, and TCRdb holds only the in-frame ones, with some missing. The table has fewer than 700,000 clones, around 78% seen once. The specimen was PBMCs. This sequence joins TRBV28 and TRBJ2-5; 9 bases match TRBD1. The TCR comes from a woman aged 40 to 50 in good health. Some clones in this sample may be carry-over from other donors' samples. CDR3 residues: CASSLAGTGSLETQYF. DNA for the CDR3: TGTGCCAGCAGTTTAGCCGGGACAGGGAGCTTGGAGACCCAGTACTTC.